This is a list of T cell receptor beta chains from one sample in a study of identical twins. TCRdb reprocessed the 5' RACE reads with MiXCR, giving one entry per CDR3 protein. The data show about 520,000 distinct CDR3 sequences, less than 25% seen once. In addition, the sample was reused for a study of T cells expressing NK-cell markers.

Material for sequencing was CD4+ T cells sorted from blood. These receptors were taken from a woman aged 18 to 35 in good health. Both conserved end residues are part of each CDR3.

J,V,CDR3
TRBJ2-5,TRBV20-1,CSASRGGLQETQYF
TRBJ2-1,TRBV20-1,CSAIGLAGANEQFF
TRBJ2-7,TRBV12-3/TRBV12-4,CASSFGGGLSYEQYF
TRBJ1-2,TRBV2,CASSVMRVGYGYTF
TRBJ2-1,TRBV27,CASTKDREYNEQFF
TRBJ2-7,TRBV12-3/TRBV12-4,CASSFVIAPYEQYF
TRBJ2-7,TRBV6-1,CASSQGGTSYEQYF
TRBJ1-2,TRBV12-3/TRBV12-4,CASSYPEQDYGYTF
TRBJ2-7,TRBV29-1,CSVYNRGTYEQYF
TRBJ1-1,TRBV5-1,CASSLGRALGTEAFF
TRBJ2-3,TRBV11-2,CASSLDRVGDTQYF
TRBJ2-5,TRBV20-1,CSARLGQGQETQYF
TRBJ2-5,TRBV5-1,CASSLGTSGEETQYF
TRBJ2-1,TRBV5-1,CASSLGLSSYNEQFF
TRBJ2-1,TRBV3-1,CASSRPGGAPYNEQFF
TRBJ2-1,TRBV4-3,CASSPGSIYNEQFF
TRBJ2-3,TRBV20-1,CSARPPSGEDTQYF
TRBJ2-3,TRBV10-1,CARTGGTDTQYF
TRBJ2-7,TRBV29-1,CSVRTSLQYEQYF
TRBJ2-2,TRBV20-1,CSARDGSRAGELFF
TRBJ2-7,TRBV20-1,CSAYIAGGKYEQYF
TRBJ2-5,TRBV7-2,CASRASGTTETQYF
TRBJ2-2,TRBV7-3,CASSLSHGSAGELFF
TRBJ2-3,TRBV4-3,CASSQDRATGFGGTQYF
TRBJ2-5,TRBV10-3,CAISAVWGLAGQETQYF
TRBJ1-1,TRBV14,CASSHRGDMNTEAFF
TRBJ1-6,TRBV28,CASSFIQGRSPLHF
TRBJ2-1,TRBV20-1,CSARGTSGWHEQFF
TRBJ2-3,TRBV20-1,CSERRGHTDTQYF